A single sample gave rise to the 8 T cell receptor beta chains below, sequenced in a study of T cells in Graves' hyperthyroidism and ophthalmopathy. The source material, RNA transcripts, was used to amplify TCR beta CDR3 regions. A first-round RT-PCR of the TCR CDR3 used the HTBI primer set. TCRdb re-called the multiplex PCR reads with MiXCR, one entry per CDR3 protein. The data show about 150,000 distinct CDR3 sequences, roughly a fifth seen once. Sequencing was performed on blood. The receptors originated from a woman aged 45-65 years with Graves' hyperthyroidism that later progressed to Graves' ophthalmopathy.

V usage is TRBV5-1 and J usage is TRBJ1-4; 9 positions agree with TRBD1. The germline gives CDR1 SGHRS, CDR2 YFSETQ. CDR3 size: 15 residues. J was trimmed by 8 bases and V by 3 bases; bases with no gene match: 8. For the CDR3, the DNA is TGCGCCAGCAGCTCCCTGGGACAGGGTGCCGAAAAACTGTTTTTT. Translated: CASSSLGQGAEKLFF.

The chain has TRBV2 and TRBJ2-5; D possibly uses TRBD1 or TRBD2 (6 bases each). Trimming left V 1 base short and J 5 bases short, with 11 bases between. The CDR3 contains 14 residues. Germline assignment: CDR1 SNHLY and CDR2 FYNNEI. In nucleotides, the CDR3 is TGTGCCAGCAGTGAAGGGCAGGGGAGGGAGACCCAGTACTTC. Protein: CASSEGQGRETQYF.

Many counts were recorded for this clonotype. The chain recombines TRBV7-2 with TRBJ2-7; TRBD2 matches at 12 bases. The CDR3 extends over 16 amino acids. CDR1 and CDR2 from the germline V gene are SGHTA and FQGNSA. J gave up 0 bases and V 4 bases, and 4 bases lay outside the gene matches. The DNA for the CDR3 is TGTGCCAGCAGCTCCGGGACTAGCGGGTACTCCTACGAGCAGTACTTC. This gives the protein CASSSGTSGYSYEQYF.

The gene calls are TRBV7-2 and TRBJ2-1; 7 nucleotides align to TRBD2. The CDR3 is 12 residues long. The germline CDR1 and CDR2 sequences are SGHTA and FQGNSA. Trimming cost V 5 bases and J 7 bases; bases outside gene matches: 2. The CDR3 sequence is CASSKGLNEQFF. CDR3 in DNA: TGTGCCAGCAGCAAGGGACTAAATGAGCAGTTCTTC.

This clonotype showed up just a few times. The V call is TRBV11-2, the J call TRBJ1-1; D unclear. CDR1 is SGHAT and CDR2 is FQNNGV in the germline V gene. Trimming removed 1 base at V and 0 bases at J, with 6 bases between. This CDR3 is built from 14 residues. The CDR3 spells CASSLARVNTEAFF. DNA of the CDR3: TGTGCCAGCAGCTTAGCAAGGGTGAACACTGAAGCTTTCTTT.

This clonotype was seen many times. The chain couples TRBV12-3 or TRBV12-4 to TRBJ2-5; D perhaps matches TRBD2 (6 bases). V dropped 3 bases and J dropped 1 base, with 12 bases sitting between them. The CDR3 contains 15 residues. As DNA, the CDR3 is TGTGCCAGCAGTTTCTTTGGGGGAGGCCAAGAGACCCAGTACTTC. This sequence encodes CASSFFGGGQETQYF.

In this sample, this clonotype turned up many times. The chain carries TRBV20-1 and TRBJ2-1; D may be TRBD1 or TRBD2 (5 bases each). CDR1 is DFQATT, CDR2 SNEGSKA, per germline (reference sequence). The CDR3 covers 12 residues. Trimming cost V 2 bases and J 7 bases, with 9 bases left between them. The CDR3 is CSARRGRNEQFF. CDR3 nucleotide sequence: TGCAGTGCTAGAAGGGGACGTAATGAGCAGTTCTTC.

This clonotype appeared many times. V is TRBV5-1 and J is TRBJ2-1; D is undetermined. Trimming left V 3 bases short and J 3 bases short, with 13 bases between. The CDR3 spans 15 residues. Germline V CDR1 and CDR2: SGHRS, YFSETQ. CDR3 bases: TGCGCCAGCAGCTCCTCAGGAGTTGGCTACAATGAGCAGTTCTTC. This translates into CASSSSGVGYNEQFF.